What follows describes a single T cell receptor beta chain. V was pared by 6 bases and J by 2 bases, with 6 bases between. This CDR3 has 12 amino acids. Germline CDR1 and CDR2: MNHEY and SMNVEV (reference sequence). The data were taken from a study of cytomegalovirus exposure and HLA in healthy donors. Primers for the PCR totalled 60 Vbeta and 13 Jbeta. Method: immunoSEQ multiplex PCR; TCRdb's copy keeps in-frame clones and lacks some. The table records a few hundred thousand clones, around 83% of them present only once. The source of this sequence is a girl aged 5 to 17 in good health and CMV-seronegative. Sequencing input: PBMCs. The J gene is TRBJ2-3, the V gene TRBV27; D unclear. CDR3 residues: CASSLSTDTQYF. CDR3 nucleotide sequence: TGTGCCAGCAGCCTGTCCACAGATACGCAGTATTTT.